The clone carrying this TCR beta chain appeared a single time. Its antigen remains unidentified. The V and J ends lost 6 bases and 4 bases respectively, with 10 bases between them. CDR1 and CDR2 from the germline V gene are MNHNS and SASEGT. The CDR3 covers 14 residues. These data are taken from a study of a mutant IDH1 vaccine in newly diagnosed glioma. Overall study: Earlier treatment was radiotherapy, temozolomide, or both, with most getting both. Study outcomes and limitations: Pseudoprogression looked unconnected to shifts in top peripheral T cell clonotypes.

TCRdb keeps only in-frame clones here, not all; method: immunoSEQ multiplex PCR. This table holds roughly 86,000 clones, roughly four fifths found once. Indicated time point: week 47, end of study. Vaccination used 300 ug of mutant IDH1 20-mer peptide per dose, with topical imiquimod. During weeks 1, 3, 5, 7, 11, 15, 19 and 23, patients received eight vaccinations. The receptor's source is a man between 40 and 49 years old with glioma. The gene calls are TRBV6-1 and TRBJ1-6; tentative D call: TRBD1 (6 bases). The sample was PBMCs, taken from a glioma patient whose treatment included an IDH1 peptide vaccine. This CDR3 is CASRRDMYNSPLHF. DNA for the CDR3: TGTGCCAGCAGGAGGGACATGTATAATTCACCCCTCCACTTT.